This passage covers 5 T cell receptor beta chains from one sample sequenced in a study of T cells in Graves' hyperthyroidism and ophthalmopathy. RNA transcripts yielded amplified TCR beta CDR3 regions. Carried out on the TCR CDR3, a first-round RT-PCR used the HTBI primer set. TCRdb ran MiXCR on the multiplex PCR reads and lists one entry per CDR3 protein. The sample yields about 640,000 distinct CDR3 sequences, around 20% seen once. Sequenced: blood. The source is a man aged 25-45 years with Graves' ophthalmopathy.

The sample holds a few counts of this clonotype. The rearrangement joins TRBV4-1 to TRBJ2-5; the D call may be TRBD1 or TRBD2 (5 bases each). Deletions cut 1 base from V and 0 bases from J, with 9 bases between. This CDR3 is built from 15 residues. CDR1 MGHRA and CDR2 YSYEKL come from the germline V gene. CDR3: CASSQVGRYQETQYF. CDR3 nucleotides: TGCGCCAGCAGCCAAGTGGGACGATACCAAGAGACCCAGTACTTC.

The CDR3: CASSSDRISRRLHF. CDR3 sequence (DNA): TGTGCCAGCAGTTCGGACAGGATCTCCCGGCGGCTCCACTTT. The chain couples TRBV12-3 or TRBV12-4 to TRBJ1-6; the match to TRBD1 covers 7 bases. Trimming cost V 4 bases and J 16 bases; bases outside gene matches: 13. The CDR3 consists of 14 residues.

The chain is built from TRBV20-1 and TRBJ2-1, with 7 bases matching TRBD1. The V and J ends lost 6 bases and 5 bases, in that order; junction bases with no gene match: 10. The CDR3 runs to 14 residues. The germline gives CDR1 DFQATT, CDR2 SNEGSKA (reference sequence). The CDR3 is CSAKTGATNNEQFF. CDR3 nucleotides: TGCAGTGCGAAAACAGGGGCCACCAACAATGAGCAGTTCTTC.

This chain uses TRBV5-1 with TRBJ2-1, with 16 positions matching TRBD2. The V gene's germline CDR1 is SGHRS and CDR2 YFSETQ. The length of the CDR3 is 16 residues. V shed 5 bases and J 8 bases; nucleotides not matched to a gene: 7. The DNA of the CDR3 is TGCGCCAGCAGTGGAGGGGGACTAGCGGGAGGGGATGAGCAGTTCTTC. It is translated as CASSGGGLAGGDEQFF.

CDR3 DNA sequence: TGTGCCAGTAGTATAGCGGGGAGGGATGGCTACACCTTC. Its translation is CASSIAGRDGYTF. The gene calls are TRBV19 and TRBJ1-2; D unresolved. V was trimmed by 1 base and J by 6 bases, leaving 9 bases between them. Germline CDR1 is LNHDA and CDR2 is SQIVND (reference sequence). The length of the CDR3 is 13 residues.